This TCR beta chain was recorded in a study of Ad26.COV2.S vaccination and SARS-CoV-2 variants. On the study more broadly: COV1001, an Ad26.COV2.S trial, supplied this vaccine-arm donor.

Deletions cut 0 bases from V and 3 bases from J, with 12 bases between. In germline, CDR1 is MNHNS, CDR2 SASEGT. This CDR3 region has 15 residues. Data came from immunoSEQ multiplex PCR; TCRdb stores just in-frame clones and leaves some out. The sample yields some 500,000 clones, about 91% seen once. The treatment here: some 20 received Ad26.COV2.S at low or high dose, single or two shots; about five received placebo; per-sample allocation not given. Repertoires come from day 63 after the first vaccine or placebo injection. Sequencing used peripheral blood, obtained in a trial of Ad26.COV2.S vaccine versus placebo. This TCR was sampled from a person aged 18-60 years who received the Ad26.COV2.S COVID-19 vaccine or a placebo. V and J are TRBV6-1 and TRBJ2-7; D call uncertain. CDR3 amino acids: CASSEASAGNYEQYF. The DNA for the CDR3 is TGTGCCAGCAGTGAAGCGTCTGCAGGCAACTACGAGCAGTACTTC.